These 18 T cell receptor beta chains were sequenced from one sample in a study of CD8 T cells in Susac syndrome. RNA totalling about 0.45 to 1 ug underwent reverse transcription with random hexamers. MiXCR, applied by TCRdb to the immunoSEQ multiplex PCR reads, yields one record per CDR3 protein. The sample lists tens of thousands of distinct CDR3 sequences; roughly 90% were seen once. The sequencing input was CD8+ T cells from PBMCs. The receptors stem from a human donor with multiple sclerosis.

This clonotype appeared once. V gene TRBV5-1 combines with J gene TRBJ2-7; TRBD2 might be the D (6 bases). This CDR3 contains 13 residues. The V end was cut by 1 base, the J end by 3 bases, with 8 bases between. Germline CDR1 SGHRS, CDR2 YFSETQ. For the CDR3, the DNA is TGCGCCAGCAGCTTGACTAGCAACTACGAGCAGTACTTC. It codes for CASSLTSNYEQYF.

The chain employs TRBV7-6 and TRBJ2-5; possibly TRBD1 or TRBD2 for D (5 bases each). This CDR3 spans 14 amino acids. Germline assignment: CDR1 SGHVS and CDR2 FNYEAQ. Trimming removed 5 bases from V and 1 base from J, with 11 bases in between. The CDR3 spells CASSLGDGQETQYF. CDR3 nucleotide sequence: TGTGCCAGCAGCCTGGGGGACGGCCAAGAGACCCAGTACTTC.

With regard to this clonotype: The junction departs from germline at one end; a sequencing error may be responsible. The CDR3 nucleotides read TGTACCAGCAGTGATGACAGTCCTTATGGCTACACCTTC. Translation gives CTSSDDSPYGYTF. J is TRBJ1-2 and V is TRBV28, with D maybe TRBD1 (5 bases). CDR3 length equals 13 residues. From germline, CDR1 is MDHEN and CDR2 SYDVKM.

J is TRBJ1-6 and V is TRBV4-1; D is undetermined. Looked up from germline, CDR1 is MGHRA and CDR2 is YSYEKL. Trimming cost V 5 bases and J 9 bases, with 11 bases left between them. This CDR3 is built from 13 residues. This CDR3 reads CASSMIGLSPLHF. The CDR3 nucleotides read TGCGCCAGCAGCATGATTGGGCTTTCACCCCTCCACTTT.

The gene calls are TRBV20-1 and TRBJ1-2; D gene unclear. The CDR3 is 14 residues long. From germline, CDR1 is DFQATT and CDR2 SNEGSKA (reference sequence). V lost 5 bases and J 4 bases, leaving 17 bases between the germline ends. CDR3 DNA sequence: TGCAGTGCTCTACCGGGCCCAGCGGGCTATGGCTACACCTTC. It yields the protein CSALPGPAGYGYTF.

This clonotype was recorded only once. The chain employs TRBV5-1 and TRBJ1-2, with a weak D call TRBD1 (5 bases). CDR3 length: 16 amino acids. Germline values: CDR1 SGHRS, CDR2 YFSETQ. Trimming cost V 0 bases and J 0 bases, with 12 bases left between them. CDR3 residues: CASSLAPTAANYGYTF. Written as DNA, the CDR3 is TGCGCCAGCAGCTTGGCACCGACAGCGGCTAACTATGGCTACACCTTC.

V gene TRBV18 combines with J gene TRBJ2-3; D possibly corresponds to TRBD2 (6 bases). There are 13 residues in the CDR3. Germline lookup yields CDR1 KGHSH and CDR2 LQKENI. Trimming shortened V by 2 bases and J by 6 bases, and 9 bases separated the two germline ends. The CDR3 DNA reads as TGTGCCAGCTCACCAGTGGCGGGGGATACGCAGTATTTT. Its translation is CASSPVAGDTQYF.

V gene TRBV6-5 combines with J gene TRBJ2-1; D possibly corresponds to TRBD2 (6 bases). Trimming stripped 2 bases from V and 0 bases from J, with 8 bases between. This CDR3 has 15 amino acids. The germline V gene has CDR1 MNHEY and CDR2 SVGAGI. The DNA for the CDR3 is TGTGCCAGCAGTTACCCGGGACTCTCCTACAATGAGCAGTTCTTC. Translating it yields CASSYPGLSYNEQFF.

This rearrangement joins TRBV27 to TRBJ2-7, with TRBD1 identical over 8 bases. CDR1 is MNHEY and CDR2 is SMNVEV in the germline V gene (reference sequence). The V gene end was trimmed by 4 bases and the J gene end by 4 bases; junction bases not matched to a gene: 9. This CDR3 has 15 amino acids. The CDR3, as DNA: TGTGCCAGCAGTTATGCCCCAGGGGGCTTGTACGAGCAGTACTTC. This encodes CASSYAPGGLYEQYF.

The chain is built from TRBV5-4 and TRBJ2-7; TRBD2 is a possible D gene (5 bases). V was clipped by 1 base and J by 2 bases, with 10 bases between them. CDR1 SGHNT and CDR2 YYREEE come from the germline V gene (reference sequence). The CDR3 loop spans 14 amino acids. CDR3 region: CASSLSRGAYEQYF. In DNA, the CDR3 is TGTGCCAGCAGCTTGTCCCGGGGAGCCTACGAGCAGTACTTC.

This clonotype was recorded a few times. This sequence joins TRBV20-1 and TRBJ2-7; 9 positions match TRBD2. From germline, CDR1 is DFQATT and CDR2 SNEGSKA (reference sequence). The CDR3 loop spans 15 amino acids. V lost 2 bases and J lost 1; bases outside the gene matches: 6. The CDR3 sequence: CSARQIAGASYEQYF. The CDR3 bases are TGCAGTGCTAGACAAATAGCGGGAGCGTCCTACGAGCAGTACTTC.

The chain uses TRBV5-1 and TRBJ2-1, with D possibly TRBD2 on 6 matching bases. The CDR3 is 13 amino acids. The germline V gene has CDR1 SGHRS and CDR2 YFSETQ. V was cut by 8 bases and J by 8 bases, with 17 bases left in between. CDR3 DNA: TGCGCCAGTTCATGGGACTCCTCCGATGAGCAGTTCTTC. Protein: CASSWDSSDEQFF.

The J gene is TRBJ2-1, the V gene TRBV10-3, with D perhaps TRBD2 (5 bases). V lost 0 bases to trimming and J lost 8 bases, with 17 bases between them. This CDR3 comprises 16 residues. Germline lookup yields CDR1 ENHRY and CDR2 SYGVKD. In nucleotides, the CDR3 is TGTGCCATCAGTGAGTCTCTGGCTAGCAGGAGTGATGAGCAGTTCTTC. Translation gives CAISESLASRSDEQFF.

The DNA of the CDR3 is TGTGCCAGCAGTTACTCTCCATACCGGGAATACGAGCAGTACTTC. This codes for CASSYSPYREYEQYF. J is TRBJ2-7 and V is TRBV6-2 or TRBV6-3, with D possibly TRBD2 on 5 matching bases. This CDR3 is 15 amino acids long. V lost 0 bases and J lost 4, with 13 bases in between. Germline CDR1 reads MNHEY; CDR2 reads SVGEGT.

The chain is built from TRBV7-9 and TRBJ2-4; weak D call: TRBD2 (5 bases). The CDR3 sequence is 13 residues long. Germline CDR1 SEHNR, CDR2 FQNEAQ (reference sequence). V was trimmed by 5 bases and J by 9 bases, leaving 14 bases between them. CDR3 residues: CASSPTSRGIQYF. CDR3 bases: TGTGCCAGCAGCCCAACGTCTCGGGGCATTCAGTACTTC.

CDR3 sequence: CASSQGRQEYEQYF. DNA of the CDR3: TGTGCCAGCAGCCAAGGGAGGCAGGAGTACGAGCAGTACTTC. The chain recombines TRBV3-1 with TRBJ2-7, with a possible D match to TRBD2 (5 bases). Germline lookup yields CDR1 LGHDT and CDR2 YNNKEL (reference sequence). CDR3 length: 14 residues. The germline V and J ends were trimmed by 1 base and 4 bases, with 11 bases remaining between them.

The genes are TRBV4-1 and TRBJ1-1, with D possibly matching TRBD1 (5 bases). CDR3 length: 20 amino acids. Germline CDR1 MGHRA, CDR2 YSYEKL. V gave up 0 bases and J gave up 1 base, with 24 bases separating them. The CDR3 sequence: CASSQEPGQGLSSGNTEAFF. Written as DNA, the CDR3 is TGCGCCAGCAGCCAAGAACCCGGGCAGGGCCTATCAAGTGGGAACACTGAAGCTTTCTTT.

This clonotype was seen a handful of times. The CDR3 loop reads CASSYGRNTEAFF. The CDR3 coding sequence is TGTGCCAGCAGTTATGGCAGGAACACTGAAGCTTTCTTT. The chain recombines TRBV6-2 or TRBV6-3 with TRBJ1-1; D is undetermined. The germline V gene encodes CDR1 MNHEY and CDR2 SVGEGT. This CDR3 is built from 13 residues. V dropped 3 bases and J dropped 1 base, with 6 bases sitting between them.